This T cell receptor beta chain came from a study of shared clonotypes between healthy human individuals. It was across several immunoSEQ plates that each subset's genomic DNA was evenly split. Clones were sequenced by immunoSEQ multiplex PCR, and TCRdb holds only the in-frame ones, with some missing. The table lists millions of clones, about 93% of them singletons. Germline V gene lookup returns CDR1 SGHTA and CDR2 FQGNSA. V lost 1 base and J lost 6, with 14 bases in between. CDR3 size: 15 residues. CD45RO negativity and positive selection for CCR7 defined naive CD8 cells, a population that excluded terminally differentiated effector memory CD45RA+ cells.

The chain links TRBV7-2 to TRBJ2-3; no firm D call. The clonotype was recovered from a man younger than 35 in good health. Some clones in this sample may be carry-over from other donors' samples. Sample: naive CD8+ T cells from PBMCs. CDR3 DNA sequence: TGTGCCAGCAGCTTAGTTGGCTCCCTTATGGATACGCAGTATTTT. Translated, it gives CASSLVGSLMDTQYF.